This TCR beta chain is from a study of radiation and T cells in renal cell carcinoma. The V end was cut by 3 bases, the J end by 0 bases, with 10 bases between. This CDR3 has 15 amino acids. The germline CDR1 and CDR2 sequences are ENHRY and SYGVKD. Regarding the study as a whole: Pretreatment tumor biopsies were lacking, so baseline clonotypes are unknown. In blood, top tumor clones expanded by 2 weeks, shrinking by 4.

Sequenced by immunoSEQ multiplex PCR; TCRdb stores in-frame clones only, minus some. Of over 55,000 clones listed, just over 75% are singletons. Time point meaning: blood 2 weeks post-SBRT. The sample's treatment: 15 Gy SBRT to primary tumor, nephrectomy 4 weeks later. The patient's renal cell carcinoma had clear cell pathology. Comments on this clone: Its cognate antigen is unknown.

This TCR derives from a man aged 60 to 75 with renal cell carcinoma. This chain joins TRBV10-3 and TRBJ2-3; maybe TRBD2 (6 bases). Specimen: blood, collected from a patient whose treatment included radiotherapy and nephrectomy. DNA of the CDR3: TGTGCCATCAGTGAAACGGGACTCAGCACAGATACGCAGTATTTT. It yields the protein CAISETGLSTDTQYF.